This T cell receptor (beta chain) stems from a study of blood T cell repertoires in COVID-19. Study overall: Acute and convalescent COVID-19 samples came from the United States, Italy and Spain. PBMCs, B-cell-depleted T cells, or T cells provided the cDNA or gDNA that made up the material.

CDR1 is SGHRS, CDR2 YFSETQ, per germline. The CDR3 has 14 amino acids. The ends were cut back, 4 bases at V and 6 bases at J, with 13 bases in the middle. TCRdb's copy holds only in-frame clones and misses some; the assay was immunoSEQ multiplex PCR. The sample gives approximately 250,000 clones, about nine tenths of which show up once; around 0.86% is in the top ten. V is TRBV5-1 and J is TRBJ2-2; D is possibly TRBD1 (6 bases). Sequencing was carried out using peripheral blood. The TCR comes from a young man with COVID-19, enrolled during active disease. The CDR3 region is CASSASQGPGELFF. The CDR3 DNA follows: TGCGCCAGCAGCGCGAGCCAGGGGCCCGGGGAGCTGTTTTTT.